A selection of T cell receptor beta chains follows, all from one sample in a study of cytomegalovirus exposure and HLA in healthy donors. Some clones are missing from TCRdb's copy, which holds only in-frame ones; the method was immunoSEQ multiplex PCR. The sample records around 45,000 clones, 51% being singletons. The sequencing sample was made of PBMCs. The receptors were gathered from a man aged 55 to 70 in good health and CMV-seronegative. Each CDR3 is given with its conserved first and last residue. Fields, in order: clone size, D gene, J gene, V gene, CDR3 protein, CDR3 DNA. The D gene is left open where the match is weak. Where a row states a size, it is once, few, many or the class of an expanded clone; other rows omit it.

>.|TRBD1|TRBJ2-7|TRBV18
CASSPGQDLPYEQYF
TGTGCCAGCTCACCGGGACAGGATCTCCCCTACGAGCAGTACTTC
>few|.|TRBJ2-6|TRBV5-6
CASSLYAVTGANVLTF
TGTGCCAGCAGCTTGTACGCGGTAACTGGGGCCAACGTCCTGACTTTC
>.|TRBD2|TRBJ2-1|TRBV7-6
CASSLLGVAGYNEQFF
TGTGCCAGCAGCTTATTGGGGGTAGCGGGGTACAATGAGCAGTTCTTC
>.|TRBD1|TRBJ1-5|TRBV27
CASSFLGTDQPQHF
TGTGCCAGCAGTTTCCTTGGGACAGATCAGCCCCAGCATTTT
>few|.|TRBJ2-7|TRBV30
CAWQGGSYEQYF
TGTGCCTGGCAGGGGGGCTCCTACGAGCAGTACTTC
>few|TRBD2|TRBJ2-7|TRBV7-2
CASSFVAGRNEQYF
TGTGCCAGCAGCTTCGTAGCGGGACGGAACGAGCAGTACTTC
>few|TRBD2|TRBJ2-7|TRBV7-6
CASSFGQRESSYEQYF
TGTGCCAGCAGCTTTGGTCAGCGGGAGAGCTCCTACGAGCAGTACTTC
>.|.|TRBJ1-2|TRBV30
CAWSRERGYTF
TGTGCCTGGAGTCGGGAACGAGGCTACACCTTC
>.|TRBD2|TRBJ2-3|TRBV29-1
CSVAGTSGRGDTQYF
TGCAGCGTAGCAGGGACTAGCGGGAGGGGAGATACGCAGTATTTT
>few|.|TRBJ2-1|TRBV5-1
CATKLGGSSYNEQFF
TGCGCCACCAAACTGGGGGGAAGCTCCTACAATGAGCAGTTCTTC
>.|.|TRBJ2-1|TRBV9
CASSLRDEQFF
TGTGCCAGCAGCCTTCGGGATGAGCAGTTCTTC
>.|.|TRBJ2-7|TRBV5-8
CASSLGYASYEQYF
TGTGCCAGCAGCCTAGGTTATGCATCCTACGAGCAGTACTTC
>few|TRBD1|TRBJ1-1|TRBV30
CAWRSGTANTEAFF
TGTGCCTGGAGGTCCGGGACAGCGAACACTGAAGCTTTCTTT
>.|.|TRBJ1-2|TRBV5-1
CASSLGRTGIDGYTF
TGCGCCAGCAGCTTGGGGCGGACGGGAATTGATGGCTACACCTTC
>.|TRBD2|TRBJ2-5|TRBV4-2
CASSQVTSGNGQETQYF
TGTGCCAGCAGCCAAGTAACTAGCGGGAATGGCCAAGAGACCCAGTACTTC
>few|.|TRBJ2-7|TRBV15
CATSSSTSLAYEQYF
TGTGCCACCAGCAGCTCCACATCTTTGGCCTACGAGCAGTACTTC
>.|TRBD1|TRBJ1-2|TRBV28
CASSRTGGASGYTF
TGTGCCAGCAGCCGAACAGGGGGCGCTTCTGGCTACACCTTC
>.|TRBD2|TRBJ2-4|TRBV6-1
CASSRQAGGYIQYF
TGTGCCAGCAGTAGGCAAGCGGGAGGTTACATTCAGTACTTC
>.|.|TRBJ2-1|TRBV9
CASSVYHGSPNEQFF
TGTGCCAGCAGCGTATATCACGGGTCACCCAATGAGCAGTTCTTC
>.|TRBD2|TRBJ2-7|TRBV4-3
CASSQERGGRGSYEQYF
TGCGCCAGCAGCCAAGAAAGGGGCGGGAGGGGTTCTTACGAGCAGTACTTC
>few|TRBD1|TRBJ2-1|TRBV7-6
CASSLARDRKGQFF
TGTGCCAGCAGCTTAGCGCGGGACAGGAAGGGGCAGTTCTTC
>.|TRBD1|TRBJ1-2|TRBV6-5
CASRGDSSNYGYTF
TGTGCCAGCAGAGGGGACAGTTCTAACTATGGCTACACCTTC
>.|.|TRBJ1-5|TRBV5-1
CASSEYGVEGQPQHF
TGCGCCAGCAGCGAGTACGGTGTTGAGGGCCAGCCCCAGCATTTT
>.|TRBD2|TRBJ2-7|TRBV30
CAWSRIAGEQYF
TGTGCCTGGAGTCGAATAGCGGGCGAGCAGTACTTC
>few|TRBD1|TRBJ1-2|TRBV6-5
CASSRRPDRGVGYTF
TGTGCCAGCAGCCGACGACCCGACAGGGGAGTGGGCTACACCTTC